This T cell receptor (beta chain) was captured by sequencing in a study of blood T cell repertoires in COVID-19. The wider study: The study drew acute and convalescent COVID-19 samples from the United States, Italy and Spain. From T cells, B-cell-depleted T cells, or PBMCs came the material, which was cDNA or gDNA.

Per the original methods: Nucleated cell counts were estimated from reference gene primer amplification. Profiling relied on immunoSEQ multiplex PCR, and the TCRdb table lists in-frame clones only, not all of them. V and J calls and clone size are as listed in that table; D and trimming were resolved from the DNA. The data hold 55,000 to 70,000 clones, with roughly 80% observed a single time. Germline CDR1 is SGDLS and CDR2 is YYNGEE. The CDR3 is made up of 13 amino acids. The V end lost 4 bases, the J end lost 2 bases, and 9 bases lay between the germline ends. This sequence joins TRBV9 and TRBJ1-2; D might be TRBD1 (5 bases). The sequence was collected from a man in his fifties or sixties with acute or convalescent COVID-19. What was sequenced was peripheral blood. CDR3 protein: CASSQGLNYGYTF. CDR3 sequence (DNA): TGTGCCAGCAGCCAGGGACTGAACTATGGCTACACCTTC.